One sample yielded the 12 T cell receptor beta chains listed below, sequenced in a study of blood T cell repertoires in COVID-19. The table came from immunoSEQ multiplex PCR; TCRdb's copy has only in-frame clones and leaves some out. The sample lists 180,000 or so clones, about 85% occurring once. Input material: peripheral blood. The receptors derive from a woman of 80 years or more with acute or convalescent COVID-19.

This sequence joins TRBV10-3 and TRBJ2-7; 9 nucleotides match TRBD2. CDR1 is ENHRY, CDR2 SYGVKD, per germline. This CDR3 comprises 16 residues. The V and J ends lost 0 bases and 2 bases, in that order; junction bases with no gene match: 5. The CDR3 protein is CAISESWGGRAYEQYF. The DNA for the CDR3 is TGTGCCATCAGTGAGTCGTGGGGCGGGAGGGCCTACGAGCAGTACTTC.

J is TRBJ2-4 and V is TRBV9, with 9 bases aligning to TRBD1. Germline V gene sequence: CDR1 SGDLS, CDR2 YYNGEE. The CDR3 covers 17 residues. J was trimmed by 3 bases and V by 4 bases; bases with no gene match: 11. This CDR3 reads CASSSPEGQGVKNIQYF. CDR3 nucleotide sequence: TGTGCCAGCAGCTCACCCGAGGGACAGGGTGTCAAAAACATTCAGTACTTC.

The sample holds one count of this clone. The rearrangement joins TRBV20-1 to TRBJ2-1, with D maybe TRBD2 (6 bases). CDR1 and CDR2 (germline): DFQATT, SNEGSKA (reference sequence). V was pared by 6 bases and J by 9 bases, with 12 bases between. The CDR3 is made up of 11 amino acids. The CDR3 spells CSAPGRGEQFF. As DNA, the CDR3 is TGCAGTGCCCCGGGGCGGGGTGAGCAGTTCTTC.

This clone was detected once. The rearrangement uses TRBV9 and TRBJ1-2, with 7 bases that match TRBD1. J was trimmed by 6 bases and V by 0 bases; bases with no gene match: 2. There are 13 residues in the CDR3. The germline gives CDR1 SGDLS, CDR2 YYNGEE. CDR3 in amino acids: CASSVGGGNGYTF. The CDR3 DNA sequence: TGTGCCAGCAGCGTAGGAGGGGGCAATGGCTACACCTTC.

The rearrangement uses TRBV7-9 and TRBJ1-5; 8 positions match TRBD1. The CDR3 covers 14 residues. The V gene end was trimmed by 4 bases and the J gene end by 8 bases; junction bases not matched to a gene: 7. Germline lookup yields CDR1 SEHNR and CDR2 FQNEAQ (reference sequence). This CDR3 reads CASSSGGGIEPQHF. DNA of the CDR3: TGTGCCAGCAGCTCAGGGGGCGGGATAGAGCCCCAGCATTTT.

The chain carries TRBV15 and TRBJ1-2; maybe TRBD1 (6 bases). V was clipped by 3 bases and J by 8 bases, with 13 bases between them. The CDR3 spans 13 residues. Germline V gene data show CDR1 as LNHNV and CDR2 as YYDKDF (reference sequence). The CDR3 DNA follows: TGTGCCACCAGCAGGCAGGGGTCTGGCGGCTACACCTTC. It codes for CATSRQGSGGYTF.

The chain has TRBV7-2 and TRBJ2-3, with TRBD2 identical over 7 bases. There are 17 residues in the CDR3. The V gene's germline CDR1 is SGHTA and CDR2 FQGNSA. V dropped 1 base and J dropped 4; count of bases not matched to a gene: 11. This CDR3 reads CASSLDASGHGPDTQYF. In DNA, the CDR3 is TGTGCCAGCAGCTTAGATGCTAGCGGCCATGGGCCAGATACGCAGTATTTT. Together with reference TRBV7-2 and TRBJ2-3, the CDR3 gives the full variable domain: GAGVSQSPSNKVTEKGKDVELRCDPISGHTALYWYRQSLGQGLEFLIYFQGNSAPDKSGLPSDRFSAERTGGSVSTLTIQRTQQEDSAVYLCASSLDASGHGPDTQYFGPGTRLTVL.

The chain couples TRBV21-1 to TRBJ2-2; TRBD1 was called by the table and not checked on the DNA. TRBV21-1 is a known pseudogene. The CDR3 sequence is 15 residues long. The CDR3 is CVTRTSTFHTGELFF. The DNA for the CDR3 is TGTGTAACCCGGACAAGCACTTTTCACACCGGGGAGCTGTTTTTT.

The V call is TRBV11-2, the J call TRBJ2-3, with TRBD2 matching 8 bases. V lost 5 bases, J lost 10 bases, and 20 bases stayed unmatched. Germline V gene sequence: CDR1 SGHAT, CDR2 FQNNGV. There are 17 residues in the CDR3. The CDR3 region has the DNA TGTGCCAGCAGCCCGGGGGGGGAGGGGTCCGCGGGTTCGGCGCAGTATTTT. Protein: CASSPGGEGSAGSAQYF.

The chain recombines TRBV19 with TRBJ2-2; 9 bases are a match to TRBD1. The germline gives CDR1 LNHDA, CDR2 SQIVND (reference sequence). J lost 7 bases, V lost 6 bases, and 9 bases had no gene match. This CDR3 spans 15 amino acids. The CDR3 DNA follows: TGTGCCAGTAGGGACCGGGACAGGGAAATCGGGGAGCTGTTTTTT. Translating it yields CASRDRDREIGELFF.

V usage is TRBV5-4 and J usage is TRBJ1-2; a possible D gene is TRBD1 (5 bases). CDR3 size: 14 residues. Deletions cut 5 bases from V and 4 bases from J, with 15 bases between. Germline loops: CDR1 SGHNT, CDR2 YYREEE (reference sequence). CDR3 nucleotides: TGTGCCAGCAGTTCCGGGACTAGGCCCTATGGCTACACCTTC. Amino acids: CASSSGTRPYGYTF.

The J gene is TRBJ1-1, the V gene TRBV9; D call uncertain. Trimming pared 0 bases from V and 3 bases from J, leaving 9 bases between. The CDR3 runs 14 residues. Germline V CDR1 and CDR2: SGDLS, YYNGEE. This chain's CDR3 is CASSVAWRDTEAFF. In DNA, the CDR3 is TGTGCCAGCAGCGTAGCATGGAGGGACACTGAAGCTTTCTTT.